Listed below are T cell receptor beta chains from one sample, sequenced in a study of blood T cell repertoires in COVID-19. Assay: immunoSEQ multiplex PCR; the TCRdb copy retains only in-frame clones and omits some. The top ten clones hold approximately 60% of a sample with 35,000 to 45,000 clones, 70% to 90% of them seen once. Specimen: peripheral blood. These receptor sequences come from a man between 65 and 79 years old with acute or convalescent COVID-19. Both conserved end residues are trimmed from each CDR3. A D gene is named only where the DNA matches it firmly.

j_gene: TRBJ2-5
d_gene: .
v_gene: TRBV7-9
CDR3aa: ASSFSGALGEETQY

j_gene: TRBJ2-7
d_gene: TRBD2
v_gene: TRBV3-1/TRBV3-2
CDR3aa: ASGWGLAGRKGGSEQY

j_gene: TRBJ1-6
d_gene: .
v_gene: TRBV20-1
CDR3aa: SASKSQGRDNSPLH

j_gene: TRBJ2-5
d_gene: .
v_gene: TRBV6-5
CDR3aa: ASTRAPRETQY

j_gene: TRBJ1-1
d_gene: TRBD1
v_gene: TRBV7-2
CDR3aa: ASSAQGGTEAF

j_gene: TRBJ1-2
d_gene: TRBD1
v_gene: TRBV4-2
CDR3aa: ASSQDLDRVGYGYT

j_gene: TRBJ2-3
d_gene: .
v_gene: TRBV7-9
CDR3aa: ASSPDGSSDTQY

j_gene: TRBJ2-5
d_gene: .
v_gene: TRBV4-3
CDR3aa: ASSQDPRGETQY

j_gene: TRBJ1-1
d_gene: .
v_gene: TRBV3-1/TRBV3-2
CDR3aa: ASSQDGGTNTEAF

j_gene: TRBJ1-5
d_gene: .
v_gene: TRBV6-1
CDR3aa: ASSATGAFYSNQPQH

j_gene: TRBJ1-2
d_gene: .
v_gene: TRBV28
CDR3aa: ATTGAVGYT

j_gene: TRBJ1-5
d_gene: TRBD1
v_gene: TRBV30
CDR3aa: AWSVGSSGGQPQH

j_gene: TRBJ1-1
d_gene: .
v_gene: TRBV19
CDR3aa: ASSRPSGAEAF

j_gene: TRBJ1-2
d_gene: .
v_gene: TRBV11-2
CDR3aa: ASRRAGGGYT

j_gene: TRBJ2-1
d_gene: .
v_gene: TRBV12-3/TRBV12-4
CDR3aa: ASRMTAWNEQF

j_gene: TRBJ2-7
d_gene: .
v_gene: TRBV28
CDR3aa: ASSRMASYEQY

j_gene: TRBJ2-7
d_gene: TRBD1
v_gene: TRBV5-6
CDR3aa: ASSHLGTGGNEQY

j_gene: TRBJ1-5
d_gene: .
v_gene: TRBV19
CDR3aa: ASRMEATDSNQPQH

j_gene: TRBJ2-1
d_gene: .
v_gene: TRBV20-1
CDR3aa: SASTSYEQF

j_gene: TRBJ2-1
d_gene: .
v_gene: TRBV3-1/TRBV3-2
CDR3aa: ASTHGGMQF

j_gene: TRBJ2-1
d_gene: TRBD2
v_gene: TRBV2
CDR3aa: ASSGLAAYNEQF

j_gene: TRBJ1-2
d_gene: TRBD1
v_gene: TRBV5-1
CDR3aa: ASSLGDRGIVRGYT

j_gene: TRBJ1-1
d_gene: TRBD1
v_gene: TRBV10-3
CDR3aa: AISDSPDRATEAF

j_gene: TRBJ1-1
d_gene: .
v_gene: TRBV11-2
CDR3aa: ASSPGGSGWAEAF

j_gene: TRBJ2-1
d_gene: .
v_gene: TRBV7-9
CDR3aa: ASSLATGYGATNEQF

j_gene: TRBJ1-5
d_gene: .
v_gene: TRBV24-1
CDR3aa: ATSAPTERNQPQH

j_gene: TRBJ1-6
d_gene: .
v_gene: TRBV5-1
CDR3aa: ASKEETSPLH

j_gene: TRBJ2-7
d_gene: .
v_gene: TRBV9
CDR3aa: ASSLVGGTYEQY

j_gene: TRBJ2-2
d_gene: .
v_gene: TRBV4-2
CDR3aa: ASSLAIEMFNGELF

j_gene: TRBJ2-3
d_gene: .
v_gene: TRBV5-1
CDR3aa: ASSLKARGDTQY

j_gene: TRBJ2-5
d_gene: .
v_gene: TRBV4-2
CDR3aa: ASSQGGRAEETQY

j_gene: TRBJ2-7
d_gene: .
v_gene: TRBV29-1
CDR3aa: SVAGTSYEQY

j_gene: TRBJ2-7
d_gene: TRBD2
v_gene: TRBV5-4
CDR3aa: ASSRDLAGVEQY

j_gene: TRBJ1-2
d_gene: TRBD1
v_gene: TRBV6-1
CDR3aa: ASSEGRGPGSRHGYT

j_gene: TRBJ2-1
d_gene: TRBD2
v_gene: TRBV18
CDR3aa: ASSPSQTSGDNEQF

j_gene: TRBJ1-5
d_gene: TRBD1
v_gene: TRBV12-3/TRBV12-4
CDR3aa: ASSLTGNQPQH

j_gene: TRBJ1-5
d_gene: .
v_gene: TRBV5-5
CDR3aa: ASSLAGVSNQPQH

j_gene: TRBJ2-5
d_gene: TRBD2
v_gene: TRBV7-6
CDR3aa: ASSLSGGEKRETQY

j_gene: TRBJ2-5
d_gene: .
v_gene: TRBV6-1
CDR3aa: ASSEALGGQETQY

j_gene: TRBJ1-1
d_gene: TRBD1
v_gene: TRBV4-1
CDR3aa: ASSLRPQGQGMNTEAF

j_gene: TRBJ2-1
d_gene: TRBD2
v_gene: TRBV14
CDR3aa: ASSQTLGGYNEQF

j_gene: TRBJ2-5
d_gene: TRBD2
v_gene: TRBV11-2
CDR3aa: ASSLELAVQETQY

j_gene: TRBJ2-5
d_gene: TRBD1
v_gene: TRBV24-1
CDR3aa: ATSDRGQGNQETQY

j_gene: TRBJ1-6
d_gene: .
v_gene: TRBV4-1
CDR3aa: ASSQKSPGEGISNSPLH

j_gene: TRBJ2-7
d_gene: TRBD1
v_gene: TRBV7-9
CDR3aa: ASSFGRTGQGDFEQY

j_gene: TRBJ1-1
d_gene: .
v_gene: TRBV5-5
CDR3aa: ASSWGVNTEAF

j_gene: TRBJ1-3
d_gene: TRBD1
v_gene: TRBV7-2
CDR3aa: ASSFTGGDGSGNTIY

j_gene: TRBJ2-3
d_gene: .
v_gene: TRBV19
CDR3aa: ASSIGRSTDTQY

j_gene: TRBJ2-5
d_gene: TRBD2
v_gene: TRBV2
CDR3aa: ASNGVSGVTQY

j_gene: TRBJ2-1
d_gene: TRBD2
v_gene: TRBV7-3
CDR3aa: ASSPPDQRDSYNEQF

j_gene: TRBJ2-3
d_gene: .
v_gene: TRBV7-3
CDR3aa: ASSSQLGLYTDTQY

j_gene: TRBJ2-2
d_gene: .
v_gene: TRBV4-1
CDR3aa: ASSPLPTAEVGELF

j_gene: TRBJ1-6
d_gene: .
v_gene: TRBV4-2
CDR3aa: ASSQRPAEYSPLH